A few counts support the clone carrying this T cell receptor beta chain. As yet, its antigen is unknown. This sample is drawn from a study of CD8 T cells in ankylosing spondylitis. TCRdb passed the 5' RACE reads through MiXCR, listing each CDR3 protein once. The sample has over 600,000 distinct CDR3 sequences; around a fifth are singletons. The study, taken as a whole, reports: Disease-linked clones reportedly concentrated significantly in matched ankylosing spondylitis synovial fluid. Before this, some motif variants had been reported in reactive arthritis synovial fluid and blood. Ankylosing spondylitis blood appeared to carry a characteristic TCR beta motif of roughly 8 highly homologous variants.

CDR1 is LGHNA and CDR2 is YNFKEQ in the germline V gene. V trimming: 0 bases; J trimming: 5 bases; junction bases outside the gene matches: 7. The CDR3 runs 17 residues. V usage is TRBV4-2 and J usage is TRBJ2-3; 11 positions agree with TRBD2. The sample taken for sequencing was blood, either unsorted or a sorted T cell fraction (not recorded which). The receptor comes from a male donor with ankylosing spondylitis. CDR3 sequence (DNA): TGTGCCAGCAGCCAAGAGTTTAGTACTAGCGGGAGAGATACGCAGTATTTT. Translated: CASSQEFSTSGRDTQYF.